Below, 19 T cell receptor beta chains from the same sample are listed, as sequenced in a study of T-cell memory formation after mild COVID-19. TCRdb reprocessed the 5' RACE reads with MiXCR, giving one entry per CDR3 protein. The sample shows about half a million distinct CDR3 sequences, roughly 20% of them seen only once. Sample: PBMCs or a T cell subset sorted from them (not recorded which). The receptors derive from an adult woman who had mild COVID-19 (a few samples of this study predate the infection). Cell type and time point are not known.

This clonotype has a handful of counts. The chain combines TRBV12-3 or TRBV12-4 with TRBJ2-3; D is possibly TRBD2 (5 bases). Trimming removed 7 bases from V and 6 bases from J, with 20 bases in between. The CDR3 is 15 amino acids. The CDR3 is CASTTRGIGGDTQYF. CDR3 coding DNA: TGTGCCAGCACCACTAGAGGCATCGGTGGGGATACGCAGTATTTT.

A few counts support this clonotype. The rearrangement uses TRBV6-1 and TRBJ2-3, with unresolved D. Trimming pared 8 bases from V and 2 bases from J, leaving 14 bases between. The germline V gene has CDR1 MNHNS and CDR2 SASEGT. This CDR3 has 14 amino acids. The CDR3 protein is CASRDWLYTDTQYF. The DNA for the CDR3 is TGTGCCAGCCGCGACTGGCTCTACACAGATACGCAGTATTTT.

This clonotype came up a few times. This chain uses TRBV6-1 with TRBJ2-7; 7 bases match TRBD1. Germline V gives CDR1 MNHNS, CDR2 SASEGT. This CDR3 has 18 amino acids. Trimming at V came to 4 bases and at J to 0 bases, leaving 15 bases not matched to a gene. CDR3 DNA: TGTGCCAGCAGTGCCCAGGACACCCACAGGGGAAGCTCCTACGAGCAGTACTTC. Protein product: CASSAQDTHRGSSYEQYF.

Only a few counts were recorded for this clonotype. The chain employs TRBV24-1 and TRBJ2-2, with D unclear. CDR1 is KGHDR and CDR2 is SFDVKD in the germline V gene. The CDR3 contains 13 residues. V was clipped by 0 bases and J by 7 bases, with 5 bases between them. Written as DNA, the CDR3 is TGTGCCACCAGTGATTTGCGCCTCGGGGAGCTGTTTTTT. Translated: CATSDLRLGELFF.

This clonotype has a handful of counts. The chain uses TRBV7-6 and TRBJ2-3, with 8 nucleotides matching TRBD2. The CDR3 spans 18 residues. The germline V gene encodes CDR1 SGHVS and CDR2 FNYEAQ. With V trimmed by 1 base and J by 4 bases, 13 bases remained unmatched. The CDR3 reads CASSLGGLSGSSSDTQYF. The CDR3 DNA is TGTGCCAGCAGCTTAGGCGGCCTAAGCGGGAGTAGCTCAGATACGCAGTATTTT.

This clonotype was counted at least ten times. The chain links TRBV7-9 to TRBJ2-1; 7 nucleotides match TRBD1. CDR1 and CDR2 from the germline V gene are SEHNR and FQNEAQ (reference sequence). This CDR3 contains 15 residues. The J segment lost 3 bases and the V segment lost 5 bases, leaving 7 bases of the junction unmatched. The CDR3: CASSPQGQVYNEQFF. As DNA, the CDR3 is TGTGCCAGCAGCCCCCAAGGACAGGTCTACAATGAGCAGTTCTTC.

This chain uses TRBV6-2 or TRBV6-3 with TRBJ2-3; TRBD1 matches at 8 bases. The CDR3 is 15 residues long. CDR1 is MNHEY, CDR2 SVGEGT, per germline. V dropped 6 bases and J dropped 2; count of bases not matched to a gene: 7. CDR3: CASRPPGQATDTQYF. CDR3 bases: TGTGCCAGCAGGCCACCGGGACAGGCCACAGATACGCAGTATTTT.

The CDR3 DNA reads TGCGCCAGCAGCCCCCGAGTAACTCCCAAAACGGATACGCAGTATTTT. Translated, it gives CASSPRVTPKTDTQYF. The V call is TRBV4-3, the J call TRBJ2-3; D not certain. The CDR3 runs to 16 residues. The germline V and J ends were trimmed by 4 bases and 6 bases, with 20 bases remaining between them. Germline V lookup: CDR1 LGHNA, CDR2 YSLEER.

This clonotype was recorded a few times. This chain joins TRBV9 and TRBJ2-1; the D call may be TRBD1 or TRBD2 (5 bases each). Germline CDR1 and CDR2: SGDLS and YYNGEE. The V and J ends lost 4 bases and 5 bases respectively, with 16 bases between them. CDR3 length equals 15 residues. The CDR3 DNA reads TGTGCCAGCAGCCCAACCGGGGCTCAAAACAATGAGCAGTTCTTC. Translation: CASSPTGAQNNEQFF. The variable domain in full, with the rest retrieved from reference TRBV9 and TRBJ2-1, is DSGVTQTPKHLITATGQRVTLRCSPRSGDLSVYWYQQSLDQGLQFLIQYYNGEERAKGNILERFSAQQFPDLHSELNLSSLELGDSALYFCASSPTGAQNNEQFFGPGTRLTVL.

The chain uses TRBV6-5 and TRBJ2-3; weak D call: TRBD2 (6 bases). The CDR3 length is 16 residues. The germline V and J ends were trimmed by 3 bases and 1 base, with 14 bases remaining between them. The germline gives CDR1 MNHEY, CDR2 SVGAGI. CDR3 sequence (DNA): TGTGCCAGCAGTTATTATTGGACTACCGGCACAGATACGCAGTATTTT. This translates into CASSYYWTTGTDTQYF.

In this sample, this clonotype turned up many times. This chain's CDR3 is CASSLAGTNNEQFF. CDR3 DNA: TGTGCCAGCAGCTTAGCGGGGACTAACAATGAGCAGTTCTTC. The chain uses TRBV7-2 and TRBJ2-1, with TRBD2 identical over 7 bases. V lost 0 bases, J lost 5 bases, and 1 base stayed unmatched. CDR3 length equals 14 residues. CDR1 is SGHTA and CDR2 is FQGNSA in the germline V gene.

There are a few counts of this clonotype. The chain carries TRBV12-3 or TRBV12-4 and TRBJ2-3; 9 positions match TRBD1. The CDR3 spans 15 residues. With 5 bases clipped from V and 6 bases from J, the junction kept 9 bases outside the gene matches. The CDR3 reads CASSLPRQGGDTQYF. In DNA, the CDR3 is TGTGCCAGCAGTCTACCCCGACAGGGGGGGGATACGCAGTATTTT.

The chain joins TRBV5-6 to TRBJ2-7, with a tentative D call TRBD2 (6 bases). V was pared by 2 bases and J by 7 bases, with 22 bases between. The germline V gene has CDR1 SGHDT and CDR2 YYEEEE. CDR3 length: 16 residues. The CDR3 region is CASSFRVRLDSQEQYF. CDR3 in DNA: TGTGCCAGCAGCTTTCGGGTCCGACTAGACAGCCAGGAGCAGTACTTC.

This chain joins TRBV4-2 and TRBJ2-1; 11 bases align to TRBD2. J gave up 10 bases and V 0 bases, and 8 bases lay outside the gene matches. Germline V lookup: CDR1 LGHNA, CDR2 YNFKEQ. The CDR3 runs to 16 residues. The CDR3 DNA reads TGTGCCAGCAGCCAAGAAAGGCTAGCGGGGGGTGGGGAGCAGTTCTTC. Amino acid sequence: CASSQERLAGGGEQFF.

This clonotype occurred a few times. The CDR3 loop reads CASSQERLAPNVEQFF. The DNA of the CDR3 is TGTGCCAGCAGCCAAGAGAGACTAGCGCCTAATGTGGAGCAGTTCTTC. The V call is TRBV14, the J call TRBJ2-1, with 8 bases matching TRBD2. Germline V gene sequence: CDR1 SGHDN, CDR2 FVKESK. The CDR3 totals 16 residues. The V and J ends lost 0 bases and 10 bases, in that order; junction bases with no gene match: 11.

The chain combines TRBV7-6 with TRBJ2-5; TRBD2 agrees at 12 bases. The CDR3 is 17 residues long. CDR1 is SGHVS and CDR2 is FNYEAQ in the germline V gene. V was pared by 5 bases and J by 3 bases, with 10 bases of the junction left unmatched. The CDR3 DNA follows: TGTGCCAGCAGCCGCTCCCCCGGACTAGCGGGAAAAGAGACCCAGTACTTC. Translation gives CASSRSPGLAGKETQYF. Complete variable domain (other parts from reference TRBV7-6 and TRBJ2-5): GAGVSQSPRYKVTKRGQDVALRCDPISGHVSLYWYRQALGQGPEFLTYFNYEAQQDKSGLPNDRFSAERPEGSISTLTIQRTEQRDSAMYRCASSRSPGLAGKETQYFGPGTRLLVL.

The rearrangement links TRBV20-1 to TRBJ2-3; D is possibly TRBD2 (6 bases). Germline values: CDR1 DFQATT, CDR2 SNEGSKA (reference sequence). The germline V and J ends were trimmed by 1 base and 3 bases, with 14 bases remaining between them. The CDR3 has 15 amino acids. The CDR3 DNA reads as TGCAGTGCTAGAGTTCCAGGGAGGAGTACAGATACGCAGTATTTT. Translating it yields CSARVPGRSTDTQYF.

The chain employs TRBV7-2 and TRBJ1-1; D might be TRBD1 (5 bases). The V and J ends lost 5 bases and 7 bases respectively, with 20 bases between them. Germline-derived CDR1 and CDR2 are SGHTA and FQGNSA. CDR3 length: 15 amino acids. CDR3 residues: CASSPSAGVQSEAFF. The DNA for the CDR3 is TGTGCCAGCAGCCCCTCCGCGGGGGTTCAGAGTGAAGCTTTCTTT.

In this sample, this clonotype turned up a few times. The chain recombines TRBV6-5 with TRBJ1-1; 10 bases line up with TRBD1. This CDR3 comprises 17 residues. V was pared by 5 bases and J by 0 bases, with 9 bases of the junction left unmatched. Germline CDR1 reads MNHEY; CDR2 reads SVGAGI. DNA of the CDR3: TGTGCCAGCAGTACCGGGACAGGGGTATATATGAACACTGAAGCTTTCTTT. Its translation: CASSTGTGVYMNTEAFF.